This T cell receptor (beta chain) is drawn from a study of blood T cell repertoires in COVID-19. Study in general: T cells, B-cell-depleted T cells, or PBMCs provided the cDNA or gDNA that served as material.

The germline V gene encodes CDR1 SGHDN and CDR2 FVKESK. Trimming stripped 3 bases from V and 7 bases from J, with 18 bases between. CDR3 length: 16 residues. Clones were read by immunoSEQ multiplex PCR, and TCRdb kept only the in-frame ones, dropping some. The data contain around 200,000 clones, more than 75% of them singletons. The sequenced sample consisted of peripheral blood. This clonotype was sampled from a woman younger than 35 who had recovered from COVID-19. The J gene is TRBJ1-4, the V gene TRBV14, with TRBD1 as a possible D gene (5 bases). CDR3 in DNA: TGTGCCAGCAGCCAGTTATTTGGGGCGATCGGTGAAAAACTGTTTTTT. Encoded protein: CASSQLFGAIGEKLFF. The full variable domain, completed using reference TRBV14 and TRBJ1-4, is EAGVTQFPSHSVIEKGQTVTLRCDPISGHDNLYWYRRVMGKEIKFLLHFVKESKQDESGMPNNRFLAERTGGTYSTLKVQPAELEDSGVYFCASSQLFGAIGEKLFFGSGTQLSVL.